This T cell receptor (beta chain) was recorded in a study of blood T cell repertoires in COVID-19. Looking at the study overall: Italy, Spain and the United States were the sources of the convalescent and acute COVID-19 samples. Sources were T cells, B-cell-depleted T cells, or PBMCs; the material itself was cDNA or gDNA.

Patients in Seattle were enrolled during active infection, then followed longitudinally. V was clipped by 7 bases and J by 3 bases; unmatched bases: 8. The CDR3 is 15 amino acids. Germline lookup yields CDR1 MNHEY and CDR2 SVGAGI. Only one count was recorded for this clone. Clones were sequenced by immunoSEQ multiplex PCR, and TCRdb holds only the in-frame ones, with some missing. Seen here are around 260,000 clones, about 87% observed once, and the top ten hold about 9.4%. This clonotype originated in a woman in her 70s with COVID-19, enrolled during active disease. Sequenced input: peripheral blood. This chain connects TRBV6-5 to TRBJ2-5; 10 positions agree with TRBD2. For the CDR3, the DNA is TGTGCCAGCAACGTGGAGAGCGGGGGGGAAGAGACCCAGTACTTC. This sequence encodes CASNVESGGEETQYF.